The 31 T cell receptor beta chains reported below all come from one sample, sequenced in a study of vaccination effects on CD4 cells after COVID-19. This table comes from immunoSEQ multiplex PCR, and its TCRdb copy is limited to in-frame clones, with some not included. The table has under 40,000 clones, approximately 82% seen once. Antigen-specific CD4+ T cell clonotypes were called by their expansion after viral peptide-pool culture in ViraFEST. After less than twelve days in culture, the CD4+ T cells were isolated. Two-dose vaccination with either BNT162b2 or mRNA-1273 was given to the participants. Antigens for these TCRs are unknown. The material was CD4+ T cells from PBMCs cultured with HCoV-NL63 spike peptides, obtained after COVID-19 vaccination. These receptors all come from a human donor who received a COVID-19 vaccine. Some clones in this sample may be carry-over from other donors' samples.

The chain couples TRBV4-1 to TRBJ1-2, with 8 bases lining up with TRBD1. The germline CDR1 and CDR2 sequences are MGHRA and YSYEKL. This CDR3 has 13 residues. Trimming took 0 bases from V and 9 from J; bases not matched to a gene: 3. CDR3 nucleotide sequence: TGCGCCAGCAGCCAAGAGGACAGGGAGCGCTACACCTTC. This translates into CASSQEDRERYTF.

The genes are TRBV7-9 and TRBJ2-3; D is perhaps TRBD1 (6 bases). The V gene's germline CDR1 is SEHNR and CDR2 FQNEAQ (reference sequence). V lost 5 bases, J lost 5 bases, and 14 bases lay in between. This CDR3 spans 14 amino acids. The CDR3 here is CASSGRGTRDTQYF. In DNA, the CDR3 is TGTGCCAGCAGCGGCAGGGGCACGCGAGATACGCAGTATTTT.

This clone was picked up a small number of times. The chain joins TRBV5-6 to TRBJ1-5; a weak D match, TRBD1 (5 bases). Germline V gives CDR1 SGHDT, CDR2 YYEEEE. With 4 bases removed from V and 7 bases from J, the gap between germline ends came to 21 bases. The CDR3 loop spans 16 amino acids. CDR3 protein: CASSTGGSQSGQPQHF. In DNA, the CDR3 is TGTGCCAGCAGCACTGGGGGGTCCCAATCGGGGCAGCCCCAGCATTTT.

The CDR3 nucleotides are TGTGCCAGCAGCCCCCGCACCGACTATGGCTACACCTTC. Translated: CASSPRTDYGYTF. The gene calls are TRBV9 and TRBJ1-2; D gene uncertain. The CDR3 has 13 amino acids. Germline V lookup: CDR1 SGDLS, CDR2 YYNGEE. V was pared by 4 bases and J by 3 bases, with 10 bases between.

This chain links TRBV18 with TRBJ2-7; D not resolved. Germline V CDR1 and CDR2: KGHSH, LQKENI. The CDR3 runs 13 residues. Deletions cut 1 base from V and 2 bases from J, with 6 bases between. The CDR3 sequence: CASSPQGTYEQYV. In nucleotides, the CDR3 is TGTGCCAGCTCACCACAGGGTACCTACGAGCAGTACGTC.

The J gene is TRBJ1-1, the V gene TRBV5-1; D unclear. The V end was cut by 0 bases, the J end by 1 base, with 7 bases between. Per the germline V gene, CDR1 is SGHRS and CDR2 is YFSETQ. The CDR3 is made up of 14 amino acids. CDR3 in DNA: TGCGCCAGCAGCTTGGTTGGAGAGAACACTGAAGCTTTCTTT. Translated: CASSLVGENTEAFF.

The V and J genes are TRBV11-2 and TRBJ2-1; 13 bases match TRBD2. V shed 0 bases, J shed 0 bases, and the junction held 5 bases outside the gene matches. The length of the CDR3 is 19 residues. Germline CDR1 reads SGHAT; CDR2 reads FQNNGV. CDR3 amino acids: CASSLEGLAGSRSYNEQFF. CDR3 coding DNA: TGTGCCAGCAGCTTAGAGGGACTAGCGGGGTCCCGCTCCTACAATGAGCAGTTCTTC.

The J gene is TRBJ2-7, the V gene TRBV3-1 (or the pseudogene TRBV3-2); 9 bases align to TRBD1. The CDR3 is made up of 18 amino acids. The V segment lost 0 bases and the J segment 0 bases; nucleotides outside the gene matches: 9. Germline V gives CDR1 LGHDT, CDR2 YNNKEL (reference sequence). In DNA form, the CDR3 reads TGTGCCAGCAGCCAAGAATGGGGGACAGGGCTTAGCTCCTACGAGCAGTACTTC. Its protein product is CASSQEWGTGLSSYEQYF.

The CDR3 bases are TGTGCCAGCAGCTCGAGGTACAATGAGCAGTTCTTC. Translated, it gives CASSSRYNEQFF. V is TRBV7-2 and J is TRBJ2-1; D call uncertain. V was pared by 4 bases and J by 4 bases, with 5 bases between. Germline V gives CDR1 SGHTA, CDR2 FQGNSA. The CDR3 is 12 amino acids.

The chain recombines TRBV6-6 with TRBJ2-3; D ambiguous. Looked up from germline, CDR1 is MNHNY and CDR2 is SVGAGI (reference sequence). V shed 3 bases and J shed 5 bases, with 6 bases lying between them. The CDR3 is 12 residues long. The CDR3 loop reads CASSYGLDTQYF. The CDR3 DNA sequence: TGTGCCAGCAGTTATGGGTTAGATACGCAGTATTTT.

The chain combines TRBV18 with TRBJ2-5; TRBD2 matches at 9 bases. The CDR3 runs to 16 residues. With 1 base clipped from V and 0 bases from J, the junction kept 3 bases outside the gene matches. Looked up from germline, CDR1 is KGHSH and CDR2 is LQKENI. The CDR3 DNA follows: TGTGCCAGCTCACCACGACTAGCGGAGAACCAAGAGACCCAGTACTTC. Translation gives CASSPRLAENQETQYF.

This chain uses TRBV5-1 with TRBJ1-1, with unresolved D. This CDR3 has 13 residues. The germline gives CDR1 SGHRS, CDR2 YFSETQ. V lost 5 bases, J lost 0 bases, and 8 bases lay in between. CDR3 protein: CASSPTMNTEAFF. The CDR3 DNA sequence: TGCGCCAGCAGTCCTACTATGAACACTGAAGCTTTCTTT. The variable domain in full, with the rest retrieved from reference TRBV5-1 and TRBJ1-1, is KAGVTQTPRYLIKTRGQQVTLSCSPISGHRSVSWYQQTPGQGLQFLFEYFSETQRNKGNFPGRFSGRQFSNSRSEMNVSTLELGDSALYLCASSPTMNTEAFFGQGTRLTVV.

J is TRBJ2-2 and V is TRBV4-3, with a possible D match to TRBD2 (5 bases). The ends were cut back, 0 bases at V and 6 bases at J, with 11 bases in the middle. The CDR3 is 15 residues long. The germline V gene encodes CDR1 LGHNA and CDR2 YSLEER. The CDR3 spells CASSQEIGSSGELFF. CDR3 bases: TGCGCCAGCAGCCAAGAAATAGGGAGCTCCGGGGAGCTGTTTTTT.

The chain uses TRBV18 and TRBJ1-1, with TRBD1 identical over 7 bases. Trimming at V came to 6 bases and at J to 0 bases, leaving 7 bases not matched to a gene. There are 15 residues in the CDR3. Germline lookup yields CDR1 KGHSH and CDR2 LQKENI. CDR3 coding DNA: TGTGCCAGCTCGCAAGGGACAGTAATGAACACTGAAGCTTTCTTT. It encodes CASSQGTVMNTEAFF.

This clone was counted a single time. V and J are TRBV24-1 and TRBJ1-6, with TRBD1 identical over 8 bases. CDR1 is KGHDR and CDR2 is SFDVKD in the germline V gene. Unmatched junction bases numbered 20, after V lost 7 bases and J lost 7 bases. This CDR3 contains 19 residues. The CDR3 loop is CATRAPGQESDKGNSPLHF. Written as DNA, the CDR3 is TGTGCCACCAGGGCGCCGGGACAGGAGAGCGATAAGGGAAATTCACCCCTCCACTTT.

V usage is TRBV11-3 and J usage is TRBJ2-2, with 8 bases matching TRBD1. Losses at the gene ends were 3 bases for V and 2 bases for J; bases not matched to a gene: 5. The CDR3 loop spans 16 amino acids. Germline V gene lookup returns CDR1 SGHNT and CDR2 YENEEA. The CDR3 reads CASSFYGQGNTGELFF. The DNA of the CDR3 is TGTGCCAGCAGCTTTTATGGACAGGGAAACACCGGGGAGCTGTTTTTT.

The chain joins TRBV6-5 to TRBJ2-5, with a possible D match to TRBD2 (5 bases). This CDR3 has 13 residues. V was shortened by 8 bases and J by 5 bases, with 15 bases between the two germline ends. Germline values: CDR1 MNHEY, CDR2 SVGAGI. CDR3 in amino acids: CASRPGSRETQYF. In DNA, the CDR3 is TGTGCCAGCCGCCCGGGGAGTAGGGAGACCCAGTACTTC.

This clone was counted a few times. This chain links TRBV19 with TRBJ2-7; 9 bases agree with TRBD2. CDR1 and CDR2 from the germline V gene are LNHDA and SQIVND (reference sequence). The CDR3 has 15 residues. The V segment lost 4 bases and the J segment 2 bases; nucleotides outside the gene matches: 6. The CDR3 DNA reads as TGTGCCAGTAGTAGAAGCGGGGGGCCTACCTACGAGCAGTACGTC. Amino acids: CASSRSGGPTYEQYV.

This CDR3 is CSVAESGYNQPQHF. In nucleotides, the CDR3 is TGCAGCGTCGCCGAATCGGGATACAATCAGCCCCAGCATTTT. The V and J genes are TRBV29-1 and TRBJ1-5; D remains ambiguous. The CDR3 runs 14 residues. CDR1 and CDR2 from the germline V gene are SQVTM and ANQGSEA. Trimming left V 6 bases short and J 3 bases short, with 15 bases between.

This clone came up a few times. This sequence joins TRBV5-1 and TRBJ2-2, with D possibly being TRBD2 (6 bases). Looked up from germline, CDR1 is SGHRS and CDR2 is YFSETQ. The CDR3 contains 15 residues. Trimming took 0 bases from V and 7 from J, leaving 13 bases between them. DNA of the CDR3: TGCGCCAGCAGCTTGGTTGGAGGGAAGGGCGGGGAGCTGTTTTTT. Translated, it gives CASSLVGGKGGELFF. Full variable domain (remainder filled in from reference TRBV5-1 and TRBJ2-2): KAGVTQTPRYLIKTRGQQVTLSCSPISGHRSVSWYQQTPGQGLQFLFEYFSETQRNKGNFPGRFSGRQFSNSRSEMNVSTLELGDSALYLCASSLVGGKGGELFFGEGSRLTVL.

In its sample, this clone was seen a few times. This chain joins TRBV6-5 and TRBJ2-1; 9 nucleotides match TRBD1. This CDR3 is 15 amino acids long. Germline V lookup: CDR1 MNHEY, CDR2 SVGAGI. J lost 3 bases, V lost 5 bases, and 5 bases had no gene match. CDR3: CASSHKTGGYNEQFF. The CDR3 nucleotides read TGTGCCAGCAGTCACAAGACAGGGGGCTACAATGAGCAGTTCTTC.

The chain has TRBV2 and TRBJ1-6; D is uncertain. Germline V lookup: CDR1 SNHLY, CDR2 FYNNEI. Trimming cost V 9 bases and J 6 bases, with 12 bases left between them. The CDR3 contains 13 residues. The CDR3 region is CASTGSVNSPLHF. The CDR3, as DNA: TGTGCCAGTACGGGGAGTGTTAATTCACCCCTCCACTTT.

The chain couples TRBV29-1 to TRBJ2-5, with D tentatively TRBD2 (6 bases). This CDR3 is built from 12 residues. Trimming removed 7 bases from V and 10 bases from J, with 19 bases in between. Germline CDR1 and CDR2: SQVTM and ANQGSEA. CDR3 sequence: CSAGTAQGVQYF. In nucleotides, the CDR3 is TGCAGCGCGGGGACTGCACAAGGGGTCCAGTACTTC.

V usage is TRBV5-1 and J usage is TRBJ2-7, with TRBD1 identical over 10 bases. Trimming removed 4 bases from V and 6 bases from J; junction bases left unmatched: 7. The CDR3 covers 14 residues. The germline gives CDR1 SGHRS, CDR2 YFSETQ. CDR3 loop: CASSRGQGNTEQYV. The DNA for the CDR3 is TGCGCCAGCAGCCGGGGACAGGGGAATACCGAGCAGTACGTC.

The CDR3: CASTTQTGLNTEAFF. CDR3 DNA: TGTGCCAGTACCACCCAGACAGGGTTGAACACTGAAGCTTTCTTT. V usage is TRBV19 and J usage is TRBJ1-1; the match to TRBD1 covers 7 bases. Germline assignment: CDR1 LNHDA and CDR2 SQIVND (reference sequence). After removal of 7 bases from V and 0 bases from J, the junction contained 8 bases not matched to a gene. The CDR3 extends over 15 amino acids.

This chain joins TRBV9 and TRBJ2-2; D uncertain. Germline loops: CDR1 SGDLS, CDR2 YYNGEE. The ends were cut back, 4 bases at V and 4 bases at J, with 14 bases in the middle. CDR3 length: 15 amino acids. The CDR3 protein is CASSRTPYSTGELFF. The CDR3 coding sequence is TGTGCCAGCAGCCGGACCCCCTATAGCACCGGGGAGCTGTTTTTT.

The chain recombines TRBV7-6 with TRBJ2-2; D is possibly TRBD2 (5 bases). CDR1 is SGHVS, CDR2 FNYEAQ, per germline. The CDR3 spans 17 residues. V shed 1 base and J shed 3 bases, with 15 bases lying between them. The CDR3 protein is CASSLGTPQVHTGELFF. Written as DNA, the CDR3 is TGTGCCAGCAGCTTAGGGACTCCCCAGGTACACACCGGGGAGCTGTTTTTT.

This clone was seen once. This rearrangement joins TRBV12-3 or TRBV12-4 to TRBJ2-5; D assignment may be TRBD1 or TRBD2 (5 bases each). The CDR3 runs 13 residues. Trimming pared 5 bases from V and 3 bases from J, leaving 10 bases between. The CDR3 here is CASSRGAKETQYF. In DNA form, the CDR3 reads TGTGCCAGCAGTAGGGGAGCCAAAGAGACCCAGTACTTC.

The rearrangement joins TRBV2 to TRBJ2-1; 11 bases map to TRBD2. The length of the CDR3 is 14 residues. The V segment lost 3 bases and the J segment 10 bases; nucleotides outside the gene matches: 5. Germline V lookup: CDR1 SNHLY, CDR2 FYNNEI. CDR3 sequence: CASSDTSGGREQFF. CDR3 nucleotide sequence: TGTGCCAGCAGTGACACTAGCGGGGGAAGGGAGCAGTTCTTC.

This clone appeared a single time. V gene TRBV5-1 combines with J gene TRBJ2-3; 10 bases align to TRBD1. The germline V gene has CDR1 SGHRS and CDR2 YFSETQ. The CDR3 is made up of 17 amino acids. Trimming cost V 1 base and J 2 bases; bases outside gene matches: 7. As DNA, the CDR3 is TGCGCCAGCAGCTTGCTCGGACAGGGGGTTATCACAGATACGCAGTATTTT. Encoded protein: CASSLLGQGVITDTQYF.

This CDR3 reads CASSSINSGTPQYF. The CDR3 DNA follows: TGTGCCAGCAGCTCAATCAACTCCGGGACACCTCAGTACTTC. The V and J genes are TRBV7-6 and TRBJ2-5; maybe TRBD1 (6 bases). The length of the CDR3 is 14 residues. With 4 bases removed from V and 11 bases from J, the gap between germline ends came to 20 bases. Germline CDR1 is SGHVS and CDR2 is FNYEAQ.